This note documents a single TCR beta chain sequence. The antigen is not known. The source of the sample is a study of OX40 agonist ivuxolimab in advanced cancers. Study-wide results and limits: At doses 0.1 to 3.0 mg/kg, CD4+ and CD8+ clones expanded.

Data came from immunoSEQ multiplex PCR; TCRdb stores just in-frame clones and leaves some out. This table holds tens of thousands of clones, approximately 92% found once. The ends lost 9 bases at V and 4 bases at J; junction bases unmatched: 7. The CDR3 has 13 amino acids. Germline V lookup: CDR1 MDHEN, CDR2 SYDVKM. This TCR came from an adult with an advanced solid tumor such as melanoma, head and neck, liver or kidney cancer. The sequences come from CD4+ or CD8+ T cells sorted from blood, collected in a trial of the OX40 agonist ivuxolimab. V gene TRBV28 combines with J gene TRBJ1-1; 8 bases agree with TRBD1. CDR3 in DNA: TGTGCCAGTTTCGGGACAGGTAGCACTGAAGCTTTCTTT. This sequence encodes CASFGTGSTEAFF.